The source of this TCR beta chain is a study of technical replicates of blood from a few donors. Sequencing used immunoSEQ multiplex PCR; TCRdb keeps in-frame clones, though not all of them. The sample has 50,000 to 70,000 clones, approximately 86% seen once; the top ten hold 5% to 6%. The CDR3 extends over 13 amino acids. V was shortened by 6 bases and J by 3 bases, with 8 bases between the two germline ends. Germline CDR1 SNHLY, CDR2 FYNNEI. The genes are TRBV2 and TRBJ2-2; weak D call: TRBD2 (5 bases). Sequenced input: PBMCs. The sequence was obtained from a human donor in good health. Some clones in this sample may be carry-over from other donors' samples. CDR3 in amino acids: CASRLEHTGELFF. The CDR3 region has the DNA TGTGCCAGCAGACTAGAACACACCGGGGAGCTGTTTTTT.